Shown below are 29 T cell receptor beta chains from a single sample sequenced in a study of blood T cells in healthy people across ages. Sample-barcoded 5' priming and a J-beta primer mix drove a second PCR of roughly 6 to 12 cycles. Using its own MiXCR run on the 5' RACE reads, TCRdb lists one record per CDR3 protein. The repertoire consists of a few hundred thousand distinct CDR3 sequences, with approximately 51% occurring once and the leading ten covering approximately 51%. The sequenced material came from blood. The receptor source for this set is a man aged 55 to 69 in good health.

The J gene is TRBJ2-1, the V gene TRBV10-3, with D possibly TRBD1 on 6 matching bases. The CDR3 contains 13 residues. CDR1 and CDR2 (germline): ENHRY, SYGVKD. Trimming stripped 6 bases from V and 8 bases from J, with 14 bases between. CDR3 bases: TGTGCCATCAGGCAACAGGGTGGGGATGAGCAGTTCTTC. This codes for CAIRQQGGDEQFF.

Here the CDR3 reads CASSYSGTGNYNEQFF. In DNA form, the CDR3 reads TGTGCCAGCAGTTACTCCGGGACAGGGAACTACAATGAGCAGTTCTTC. The chain employs TRBV6-6 and TRBJ2-1; 9 nucleotides match TRBD1. The CDR3 covers 16 residues. From germline, CDR1 is MNHNY and CDR2 SVGAGI (reference sequence). J was trimmed by 3 bases and V by 0 bases; bases with no gene match: 3.

The chain has TRBV5-1 and TRBJ2-4, with 7 bases that match TRBD1. The DNA matches TRBJ2-7 better at its end, which makes the J call doubtful. The CDR3 runs to 14 residues. Germline CDR1 is SGHRS and CDR2 is YFSETQ. The DNA of the CDR3 is TGCGCCAGCAGCCCGTACAGGGGCGACAACGAGCAGTACTTC. It codes for CASSPYRGDNEQYF.

The gene calls are TRBV25-1 and TRBJ2-7, with D possibly matching TRBD1 (6 bases). Trimming shortened V by 5 bases and J by 5 bases, and 19 bases separated the two germline ends. The CDR3 totals 15 residues. The germline gives CDR1 MGHDK, CDR2 SYGVNS. The CDR3 DNA reads as TGTGCCAGCAGTCCTGGGGCAGGGGCGGTCGACGAGCAGTACTTC. Amino acids: CASSPGAGAVDEQYF.

In its sample, this clonotype was seen a few times. The CDR3 DNA is TGTGCCTGGAGTAGGGGGACAGGGGGCTACGAGCAGTACTTC. Translating gives CAWSRGTGGYEQYF. This chain uses TRBV30 with TRBJ2-4; TRBD1 matches at 11 bases. The J call may not be correct, given that the DNA end is closer to TRBJ2-7. The CDR3 length is 14 residues. Looked up from germline, CDR1 is GTSNPN and CDR2 is SVGIG (reference sequence).

The chain carries TRBV5-1 and TRBJ2-5; weak D call: TRBD1 (5 bases). There are 13 residues in the CDR3. Trimming removed 0 bases from V and 4 bases from J, with 7 bases in between. Per the germline V gene, CDR1 is SGHRS and CDR2 is YFSETQ. The CDR3 is CASSLAGSETQYF. The CDR3 DNA reads as TGCGCCAGCAGCTTGGCAGGGTCAGAGACCCAGTACTTC.

This rearrangement joins TRBV27 to TRBJ2-1; 9 bases fit TRBD1. The CDR3 sequence is 16 residues long. Germline values: CDR1 MNHEY, CDR2 SMNVEV (reference sequence). The trim removed 3 bases at V and 4 bases at J, leaving 7 bases unmatched. CDR3 coding DNA: TGTGCCAGCAGTTTGACAAGACAGGGGGTTTACAATGAGCAGTTCTTC. Protein: CASSLTRQGVYNEQFF.

The chain carries TRBV30 and TRBJ2-3; D unclear. Trimming took 2 bases from V and 5 from J, leaving 11 bases between them. From germline, CDR1 is GTSNPN and CDR2 SVGIG (reference sequence). This CDR3 contains 13 residues. The chain's CDR3 is CAWSTTGGDTQYF. In DNA form, the CDR3 reads TGTGCCTGGAGTACGACCGGCGGAGATACGCAGTATTTT. The full variable domain, completed using reference TRBV30 and TRBJ2-3, is SQTIHQWPATLVQPVGSPLSLECTVEGTSNPNLYWYRQAAGRGLQLLFYSVGIGQISSEVPQNLSASRPQDRQFILSSKKLLLSDSGFYLCAWSTTGGDTQYFGPGTRLTVL.

This clonotype was observed a handful of times. The V and J genes are TRBV2 and TRBJ2-1; a possible D gene is TRBD1 (6 bases). V lost 3 bases to trimming and J lost 10 bases, with 22 bases between them. The CDR3 extends over 16 amino acids. Germline V lookup: CDR1 SNHLY, CDR2 FYNNEI. CDR3 sequence reads: CASSEGARVLFYEQFF. In nucleotides, the CDR3 is TGTGCCAGCAGTGAGGGGGCCAGGGTACTTTTCTACGAGCAGTTCTTC. Looking up the rest from reference TRBV2 and TRBJ2-1 gives the full variable domain: EPEVTQTPSHQVTQMGQEVILRCVPISNHLYFYWYRQILGQKVEFLVSFYNNEISEKSEIFDDQFSVERPDGSNFTLKIRSTKLEDSAMYFCASSEGARVLFYEQFFGPGTRLTVL.

V is TRBV5-1 and J is TRBJ2-3; D tentatively fits TRBD1 or TRBD2 (6 bases each). V lost 1 base and J 4 bases, leaving 16 bases between the germline ends. Germline assignment: CDR1 SGHRS and CDR2 YFSETQ. This CDR3 has 16 residues. CDR3 in amino acids: CASSLFRPGGADTQYF. As DNA, the CDR3 is TGCGCCAGCAGCTTGTTCAGGCCCGGGGGCGCAGATACGCAGTATTTT. Full variable domain (rest looked up from reference TRBV5-1 and TRBJ2-3): KAGVTQTPRYLIKTRGQQVTLSCSPISGHRSVSWYQQTPGQGLQFLFEYFSETQRNKGNFPGRFSGRQFSNSRSEMNVSTLELGDSALYLCASSLFRPGGADTQYFGPGTRLTVL.

A few counts support this clonotype. J is TRBJ2-6 and V is TRBV6-2 or TRBV6-3, with D unclear. Trimming took off 6 bases at V and 0 bases at J, with 12 bases between the two ends. Germline assignment: CDR1 MNHEY and CDR2 SVGEGT. CDR3 length equals 16 residues. CDR3 sequence: CASSPTRNSGANVLTF. The CDR3 DNA follows: TGTGCCAGCAGCCCAACAAGGAACTCTGGGGCCAACGTCCTGACTTTC.

This clonotype was seen only once. A read error is possible here, since a much larger clone lies one base away. V usage is TRBV11-1 and J usage is TRBJ2-4; TRBD1 is a possible D gene (6 bases). Germline CDR1 and CDR2: SGHAT and FQDESV (reference sequence). CDR3 length: 12 residues. Trimming took 5 bases from V and 15 from J, leaving 17 bases between them. DNA for the CDR3: TGTGCCAGCAGCCCCGGACAGTTCGAGCGGTACTTC. This translates into CASSPGQFERYF.

This clonotype was counted only a few times. This chain links TRBV7-9 with TRBJ1-2; weak D call: TRBD1 (5 bases). Trimming took 4 bases from V and 3 from J, leaving 21 bases between them. Germline values: CDR1 SEHNR, CDR2 FQNEAQ (reference sequence). The length of the CDR3 is 17 residues. In nucleotides, the CDR3 is TGTGCCAGCAGCTCCATCCGTAGGGGTTTGGACGACTATGGCTACACCTTC. Amino acids: CASSSIRRGLDDYGYTF.

The rearrangement links TRBV20-1 to TRBJ2-7; 9 bases line up with TRBD2. The J call is doubtful: the DNA matches TRBJ2-5 better. The CDR3 is 20 amino acids. From germline, CDR1 is DFQATT and CDR2 SNEGSKA (reference sequence). The chain's CDR3 is CSARAFVNTGTSSGGETQYF. CDR3 sequence (DNA): TGCAGTGCTAGAGCGTTCGTAAACACCGGGACTAGCTCGGGAGGGGAGACCCAGTACTTC.

The V gene is TRBV19, the J gene TRBJ2-5; D may be TRBD2 (6 bases). The CDR3 totals 15 residues. Germline V CDR1 and CDR2: LNHDA, SQIVND (reference sequence). V was trimmed by 2 bases and J by 1 base, leaving 11 bases between them. The CDR3 loop reads CASSIKYGGQETQYF. CDR3 nucleotide sequence: TGTGCCAGTAGTATAAAATACGGGGGCCAAGAGACCCAGTACTTC.

This sequence joins TRBV12-3 or TRBV12-4 and TRBJ2-5; no reliable D call. V dropped 7 bases and J dropped 11 bases, with 14 bases sitting between them. There are 11 residues in the CDR3. The CDR3 nucleotides read TGTGCCAGCAACGGATTTAATGAGCAGTACTTC. The encoded protein is CASNGFNEQYF.

Ten or more counts support this clonotype. This rearrangement joins TRBV5-1 to TRBJ2-5; possibly TRBD2 for D (5 bases). CDR1 and CDR2 (germline): SGHRS, YFSETQ. V gave up 3 bases and J gave up 3 bases, with 6 bases separating them. CDR3 length: 12 amino acids. This CDR3 is CASSSGKETQYF. The CDR3 nucleotides are TGCGCCAGCAGCTCGGGGAAAGAGACCCAGTACTTC. Complete variable domain (other parts from reference TRBV5-1 and TRBJ2-5): KAGVTQTPRYLIKTRGQQVTLSCSPISGHRSVSWYQQTPGQGLQFLFEYFSETQRNKGNFPGRFSGRQFSNSRSEMNVSTLELGDSALYLCASSSGKETQYFGPGTRLLVL.

In its sample, this clonotype was seen a few times. V and J are TRBV3-1 and TRBJ2-5; possible D gene TRBD2, 5 bases. The germline V gene encodes CDR1 LGHDT and CDR2 YNNKEL (reference sequence). The V and J ends lost 0 bases and 7 bases respectively, with 9 bases between them. The CDR3 is 13 amino acids. This chain's CDR3 is CASSQDRERTQYF. The DNA of the CDR3 is TGTGCCAGCAGCCAAGATAGGGAGAGGACCCAGTACTTC.

This clonotype was picked up a small number of times. The rearrangement joins TRBV11-2 to TRBJ1-2, with TRBD1 identical over 7 bases. Germline values: CDR1 SGHAT, CDR2 FQNNGV. The CDR3 length is 14 residues. V lost 5 bases to trimming and J lost 3 bases; unmatched junction nucleotides: 6. The CDR3 reads CASSPRQGYYGYTF. The DNA of the CDR3 is TGTGCCAGCAGCCCACGACAGGGTTACTATGGCTACACCTTC.

V usage is TRBV28 and J usage is TRBJ2-5; 9 nucleotides agree with TRBD1. Germline CDR1 and CDR2: MDHEN and SYDVKM. V trimming: 1 base; J trimming: 7 bases; junction bases outside the gene matches: 10. The CDR3 consists of 16 residues. CDR3 sequence: CASSLSLQGARGTQYF. The CDR3 region has the DNA TGTGCCAGCAGTTTATCTCTACAGGGGGCCCGTGGGACCCAGTACTTC.

The CDR3 DNA reads as TGCAGTGCTGGGCGGGGGGCTAACACAGATACGCAGTATTTT. The encoded protein is CSAGRGANTDTQYF. The genes are TRBV20-1 and TRBJ2-3, with TRBD2 identical over 8 bases. Germline values: CDR1 DFQATT, CDR2 SNEGSKA (reference sequence). The CDR3 has 14 amino acids. The V and J ends lost 5 bases and 2 bases, in that order; junction bases with no gene match: 6.

The chain recombines TRBV20-1 with TRBJ2-1, with D possibly being TRBD2 (7 bases). TRBJ2-7 explains the end of the DNA better; the J call may be wrong. The CDR3 totals 14 residues. The V gene's germline CDR1 is DFQATT and CDR2 SNEGSKA (reference sequence). CDR3 nucleotides: TGCAGTGCTAGTGGCGGGGGCTCCTACAATGAGCAGTACTTC. This sequence encodes CSASGGGSYNEQYF.

The table lists this clonotype with a count of one. This sequence joins TRBV20-1 and TRBJ1-1, with D maybe TRBD1 (6 bases). Trimming shortened V by 5 bases and J by 3 bases, and 10 bases separated the two germline ends. CDR1 and CDR2 from the germline V gene are DFQATT and SNEGSKA (reference sequence). The CDR3 spans 12 residues. The CDR3 is CSAPDSYTEAFF. The DNA of the CDR3 is TGCAGTGCTCCGGACAGCTACACTGAAGCTTTCTTT.

This clonotype was observed a few times. The chain recombines TRBV12-3 or TRBV12-4 with TRBJ2-5; 14 bases are a match to TRBD2. J was trimmed by 5 bases and V by 6 bases; bases with no gene match: 11. The CDR3 loop spans 17 amino acids. The CDR3 DNA is TGTGCCAGCAGGACGGGACTAGCGGGGGCCTCGGGGGAGACCCAGTACTTC. Residues: CASRTGLAGASGETQYF.

At least ten counts were recorded for this clonotype. The chain combines TRBV7-2 with TRBJ2-7; D unclear. Trimming left V 5 bases short and J 0 bases short, with 11 bases between. CDR1 SGHTA and CDR2 FQGNSA come from the germline V gene. The CDR3 totals 14 residues. The CDR3 loop reads CASSPDPSSYEQYF. The CDR3 region has the DNA TGTGCCAGCAGCCCCGACCCGAGCTCCTACGAGCAGTACTTC.

This chain uses TRBV6-6 with TRBJ2-7, with no clear D. Per germline, CDR1 MNHNY and CDR2 SVGAGI (reference sequence). V lost 2 bases, J lost 0 bases, and 11 bases lay in between. This CDR3 has 15 residues. CDR3 sequence: CASSYPHGNSYEQYF. As DNA, the CDR3 is TGTGCCAGCAGTTACCCCCATGGAAACTCCTACGAGCAGTACTTC.

The chain uses TRBV12-3 or TRBV12-4 and TRBJ2-1, with 8 nucleotides matching TRBD2. The CDR3 runs 15 residues. J was trimmed by 7 bases and V by 5 bases; bases with no gene match: 10. The DNA of the CDR3 is TGTGCCAGCAGTCCAGAGACTAGCGCTGGGAATGAGCAGTTCTTC. It specifies CASSPETSAGNEQFF.

This clonotype was seen a handful of times. The chain combines TRBV5-1 with TRBJ2-5, with 8 bases lining up with TRBD2. The J call may be faulty, since TRBJ2-7 better matches the DNA end. The CDR3 contains 15 residues. Germline CDR1 reads SGHRS; CDR2 reads YFSETQ. CDR3 nucleotides: TGCGCCAGCAGCCCCGAGGGCGGGGGGCTATACGAGCAGTACTTC. It translates to CASSPEGGGLYEQYF.

This clonotype appeared once. A junction end diverges from the germline sequence, so it may reflect a read error. The V and J genes are TRBV9 and TRBJ2-3; D remains unclear. Germline loops: CDR1 SGDLS, CDR2 YYNGEE. This CDR3 is built from 15 residues. CDR3 in amino acids: CVSSPNTLSTDMQYF. The CDR3 DNA reads as TGTGTCAGCAGCCCTAACACCCTAAGCACGGATATGCAGTATTTT.